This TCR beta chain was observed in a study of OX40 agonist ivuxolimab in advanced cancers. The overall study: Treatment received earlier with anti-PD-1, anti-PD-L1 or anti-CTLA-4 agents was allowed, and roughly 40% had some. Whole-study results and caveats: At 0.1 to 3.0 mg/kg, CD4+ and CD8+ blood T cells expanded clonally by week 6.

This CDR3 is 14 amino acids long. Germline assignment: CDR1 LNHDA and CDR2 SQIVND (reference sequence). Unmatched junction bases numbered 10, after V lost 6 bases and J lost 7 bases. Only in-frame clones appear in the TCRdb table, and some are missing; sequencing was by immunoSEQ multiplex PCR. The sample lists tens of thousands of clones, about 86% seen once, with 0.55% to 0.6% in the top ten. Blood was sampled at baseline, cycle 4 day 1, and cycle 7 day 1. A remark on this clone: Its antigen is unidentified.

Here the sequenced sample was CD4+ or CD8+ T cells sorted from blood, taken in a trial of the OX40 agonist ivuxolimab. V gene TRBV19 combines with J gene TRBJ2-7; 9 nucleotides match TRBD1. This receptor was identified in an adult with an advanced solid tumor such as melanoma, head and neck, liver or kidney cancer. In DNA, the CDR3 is TGTGCCAGTAGCCCACAACAGGGGGCGGGTGAGCAGTACTTC. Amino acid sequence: CASSPQQGAGEQYF.